Here is one T cell receptor beta chain with its context. This record comes from a study of blood T cells in healthy people across ages. PCR was performed a second time for 7 to 11 cycles using a sample-barcoded 5' primer and a J-beta primer mix. TCRdb ran MiXCR on the 5' RACE reads and lists one entry per CDR3 protein. The data show 850,000 to 1,000,000 distinct CDR3 sequences, roughly half seen once. V dropped 3 bases and J dropped 0 bases, with 5 bases sitting between them. The length of the CDR3 is 13 residues. Per the germline V gene, CDR1 is SEHNR and CDR2 is FQNEAQ (reference sequence). The clonotype was recovered from an older woman in good health. Sequencing was carried out using blood. The chain carries TRBV7-9 and TRBJ1-1; D unresolved. CDR3 coding DNA: TGTGCCAGCAGCTTTATGGTGAACACTGAAGCTTTCTTT. It translates to CASSFMVNTEAFF.